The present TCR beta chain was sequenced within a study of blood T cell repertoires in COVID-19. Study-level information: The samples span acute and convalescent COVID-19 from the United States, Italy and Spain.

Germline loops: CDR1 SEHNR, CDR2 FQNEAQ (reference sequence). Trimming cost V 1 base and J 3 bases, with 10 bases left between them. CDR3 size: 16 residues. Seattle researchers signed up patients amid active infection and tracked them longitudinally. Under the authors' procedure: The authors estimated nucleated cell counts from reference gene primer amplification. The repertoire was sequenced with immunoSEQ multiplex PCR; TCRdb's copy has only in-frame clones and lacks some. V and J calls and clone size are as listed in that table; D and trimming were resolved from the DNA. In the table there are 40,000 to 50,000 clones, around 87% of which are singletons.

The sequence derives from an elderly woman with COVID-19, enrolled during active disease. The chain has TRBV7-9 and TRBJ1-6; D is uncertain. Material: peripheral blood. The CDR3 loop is CASSLGAGFYNSPLHF. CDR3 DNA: TGTGCCAGCAGCTTAGGAGCTGGTTTCTATAATTCACCCCTCCACTTT.